This T cell receptor (beta chain) comes out of a study of T cells after yellow fever vaccination. Study details: Libraries from low-cell-number fractions were prepared with the SMART-Seq v4 Ultra Low Input RNA kit. Study results and caveats: Researchers noted that a small share of clonotypes showed up in both CD4 and CD8 compartments. The booster saw the reappearance of most primary-vaccination clones (roughly 96% CD4, around 90% CD8).

Germline V gene data show CDR1 as SGHTA and CDR2 as FQGNSA. This CDR3 contains 15 residues. With 5 bases removed from V and 8 bases from J, the gap between germline ends came to 16 bases. A universal primer site and UMIs were added as TCR cDNA was made by 5'RACE template switching. In TCRdb, the 5' RACE reads were re-called with MiXCR into one record per CDR3 protein. The sample holds approximately 550,000 distinct CDR3 sequences, 13% seen once. In regard to this clonotype: Its antigen is not identified.

This receptor was taken from a man aged 25-45 years who received the YFV17D yellow fever vaccine. The sample was PBMCs, taken on the day of the yellow fever booster vaccination. The chain recombines TRBV7-2 with TRBJ1-6; a possible D gene is TRBD1 (5 bases). The CDR3 nucleotides are TGTGCCAGCAGCGGGAGAGGGACGGCTCATTCACCCCTCCACTTT. Translated, it gives CASSGRGTAHSPLHF.